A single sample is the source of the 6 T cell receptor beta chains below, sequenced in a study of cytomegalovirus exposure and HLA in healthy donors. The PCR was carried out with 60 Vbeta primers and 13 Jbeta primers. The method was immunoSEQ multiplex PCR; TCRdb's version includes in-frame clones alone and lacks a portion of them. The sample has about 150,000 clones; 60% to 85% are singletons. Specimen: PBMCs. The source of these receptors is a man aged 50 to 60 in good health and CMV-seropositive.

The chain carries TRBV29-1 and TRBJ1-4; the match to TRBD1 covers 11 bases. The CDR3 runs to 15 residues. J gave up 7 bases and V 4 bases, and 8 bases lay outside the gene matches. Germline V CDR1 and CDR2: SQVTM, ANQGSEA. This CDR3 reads CSVAEGTGGGEKLFF. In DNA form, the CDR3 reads TGCAGCGTTGCGGAGGGGACAGGGGGGGGTGAAAAACTGTTTTTT. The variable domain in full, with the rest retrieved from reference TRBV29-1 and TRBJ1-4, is SAVISQKPSRDICQRGTSLTIQCQVDSQVTMMFWYRQQPGQSLTLIATANQGSEATYESGFVIDKFPISRPNLTFSTLTVSNMSPEDSSIYLCSVAEGTGGGEKLFFGSGTQLSVL.

CDR3 residues: CSHRGTVYYNEQFF. CDR3 sequence (DNA): TGCAGCCACCGCGGGACAGTCTACTACAATGAGCAGTTCTTC. The genes are TRBV29-1 and TRBJ2-1, with a weak D call TRBD1 (7 bases). The V gene's germline CDR1 is SQVTM and CDR2 ANQGSEA. V lost 8 bases to trimming and J lost 3 bases, with 17 bases between them. There are 14 residues in the CDR3.

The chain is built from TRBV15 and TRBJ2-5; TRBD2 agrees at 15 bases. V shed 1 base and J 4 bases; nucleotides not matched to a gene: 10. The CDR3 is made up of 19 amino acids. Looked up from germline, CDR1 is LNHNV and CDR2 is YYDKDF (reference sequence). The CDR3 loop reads CATSRAGTSGRKWPETQYF. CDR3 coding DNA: TGTGCCACCAGCAGAGCGGGGACTAGCGGGAGGAAGTGGCCAGAGACCCAGTACTTC. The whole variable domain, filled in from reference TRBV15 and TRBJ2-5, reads DAMVIQNPRYQVTQFGKPVTLSCSQTLNHNVMYWYQQKSSQAPKLLFHYYDKDFNNEADTPDNFQSRRPNTSFCFLDIRSPGLGDTAMYLCATSRAGTSGRKWPETQYFGPGTRLLVL.

In nucleotides, the CDR3 is TGTGCCAGCACCCGACTTGGGGGGCAGCCCCAGCATTTT. It encodes CASTRLGGQPQHF. V and J are TRBV28 and TRBJ1-5, with a tentative D call TRBD1 (5 bases). V lost 7 bases and J lost 7, with 14 bases in between. CDR3 length equals 13 residues. From germline, CDR1 is MDHEN and CDR2 SYDVKM.

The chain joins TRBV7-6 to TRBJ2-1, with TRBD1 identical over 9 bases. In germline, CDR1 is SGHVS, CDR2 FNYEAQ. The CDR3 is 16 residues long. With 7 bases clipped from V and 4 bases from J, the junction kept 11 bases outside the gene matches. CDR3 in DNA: TGTGCCAGCACCCTAGGAACAGGGGGCGCTTACAATGAGCAGTTCTTC. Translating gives CASTLGTGGAYNEQFF.

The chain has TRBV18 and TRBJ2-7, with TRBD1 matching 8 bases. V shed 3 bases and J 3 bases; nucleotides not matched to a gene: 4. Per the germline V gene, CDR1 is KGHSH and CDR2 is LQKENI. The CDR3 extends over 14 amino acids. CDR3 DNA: TGTGCCAGCTCACCGGGCAGGGGGCACTACGAGCAGTACTTC. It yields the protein CASSPGRGHYEQYF.